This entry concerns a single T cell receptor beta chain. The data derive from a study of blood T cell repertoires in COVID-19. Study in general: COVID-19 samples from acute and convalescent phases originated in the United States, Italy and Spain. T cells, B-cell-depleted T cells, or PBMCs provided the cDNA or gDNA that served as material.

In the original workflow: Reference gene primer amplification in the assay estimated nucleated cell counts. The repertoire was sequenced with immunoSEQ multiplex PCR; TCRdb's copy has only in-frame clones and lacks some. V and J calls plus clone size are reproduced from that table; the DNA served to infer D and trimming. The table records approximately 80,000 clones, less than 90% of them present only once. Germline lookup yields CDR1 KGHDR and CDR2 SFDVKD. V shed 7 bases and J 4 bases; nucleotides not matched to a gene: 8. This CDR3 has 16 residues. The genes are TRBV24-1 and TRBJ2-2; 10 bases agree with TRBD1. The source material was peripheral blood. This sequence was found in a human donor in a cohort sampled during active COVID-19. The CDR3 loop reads CATSPTGQGGTGELFF. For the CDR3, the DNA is TGTGCCACCAGCCCTACCGGACAGGGGGGCACCGGGGAGCTGTTTTTT.